One and the same sample provided the 25 T cell receptor beta chains below, sequenced in a study of T cell responses to AZD1222 COVID-19 vaccine (dated by TCRdb to about 2021). In the paper's terms, the time point label means: baseline before first vaccination. Library preparation used the immunoSEQ multiplex PCR assay. Drawn from immuneACCESS, this table holds only the in-frame rearrangements with V and J called that TCRdb kept. Clones are partly lost; checked studies trace under half to an unresolved V gene and leave the rest unexplained. Counted in this sample were about 140,000 clones; 70% to 90% of them appeared once. The leading ten clones occupy 5% to 6.5% of the sample. Material: peripheral blood, obtained on day 0 of AZD1222 vaccination. Source of these receptors: an adult in good health.

CDR3 sequence (DNA): TGTGCCAGCAGCGAGGGGACAGCAACCTCTGGAAACACCATATATTTT. Amino acid sequence: CASSEGTATSGNTIYF. The V call is TRBV13, the J call TRBJ1-3; 7 positions match TRBD1. The CDR3 length is 16 residues. The germline CDR1 and CDR2 sequences are PRHDT and FYEKMQ (reference sequence). J was trimmed by 0 bases and V by 5 bases; bases with no gene match: 7. The whole variable domain, remainder taken from reference TRBV13 and TRBJ1-3, is AAGVIQSPRHLIKEKRETATLKCYPIPRHDTVYWYQQGPGQDPQFLISFYEKMQSDKGSIPDRFSAQQFSDYHSELNMSSLELGDSALYFCASSEGTATSGNTIYFGEGSWLTVV.

The gene calls are TRBV7-2 and TRBJ2-7; 8 positions match TRBD1. V shed 3 bases, J shed 3 bases, and the junction held 10 bases outside the gene matches. The CDR3 consists of 16 residues. Germline V gives CDR1 SGHTA, CDR2 FQGNSA. The CDR3 protein is CASSLDPGTGGYEQYF. DNA of the CDR3: TGTGCCAGCAGCTTGGACCCCGGGACAGGCGGCTACGAGCAGTACTTC.

This clone was observed a few times. This chain links TRBV28 with TRBJ1-2; D gene ambiguous. Germline V gives CDR1 MDHEN, CDR2 SYDVKM. Trimming removed 8 bases at V and 5 bases at J, with 12 bases between. The CDR3 has 12 amino acids. The CDR3 DNA sequence: TGTGCCAGCCTAAGGGAACCGTATGGCTACACCTTC. This codes for CASLREPYGYTF.

V is TRBV9 and J is TRBJ1-1; no clear D. The germline gives CDR1 SGDLS, CDR2 YYNGEE. The CDR3 spans 14 residues. The V end was cut by 0 bases, the J end by 4 bases, with 10 bases between. The CDR3 DNA reads as TGTGCCAGCAGCGTAGCGGGGAGTGGCACTGAAGCTTTCTTT. Protein sequence: CASSVAGSGTEAFF.

The V gene is TRBV5-1, the J gene TRBJ2-3; no clear D. Germline CDR1 reads SGHRS; CDR2 reads YFSETQ. Trimming stripped 4 bases from V and 0 bases from J, with 12 bases between. This CDR3 contains 15 residues. This CDR3 reads CASSPWWPSTDTQYF. The CDR3 coding sequence is TGCGCCAGCAGCCCTTGGTGGCCCAGCACAGATACGCAGTATTTT. Together with reference TRBV5-1 and TRBJ2-3, the CDR3 gives the full variable domain: KAGVTQTPRYLIKTRGQQVTLSCSPISGHRSVSWYQQTPGQGLQFLFEYFSETQRNKGNFPGRFSGRQFSNSRSEMNVSTLELGDSALYLCASSPWWPSTDTQYFGPGTRLTVL.

As DNA, the CDR3 is TGTGCCAGCAGTCCCTCCCCCGGCTATGGCTACACCTTC. It codes for CASSPSPGYGYTF. The rearrangement joins TRBV6-2 or TRBV6-3 to TRBJ1-2; no definite D call. This CDR3 comprises 13 residues. V was clipped by 5 bases and J by 4 bases, with 11 bases between them. Per germline, CDR1 MNHEY and CDR2 SVGEGT.

The chain carries TRBV7-9 and TRBJ1-2; 8 bases align to TRBD1. CDR3 length: 15 residues. Germline V gene data show CDR1 as SEHNR and CDR2 as FQNEAQ (reference sequence). Trimming took 4 bases from V and 6 from J; bases not matched to a gene: 10. In DNA, the CDR3 is TGTGCCAGCAGCTCCCGGGCAGGGGGCCGAAATGGCTACACCTTC. Its protein product is CASSSRAGGRNGYTF.

The V gene is TRBV4-1, the J gene TRBJ2-1; a possible D gene is TRBD2 (6 bases). Deletions cut 6 bases from V and 3 bases from J, with 12 bases between. CDR3 length: 14 residues. The germline CDR1 and CDR2 sequences are MGHRA and YSYEKL. The CDR3 DNA sequence: TGCGCCAGCAGGCGAACGGGGGTCTACAATGAGCAGTTCTTC. It codes for CASRRTGVYNEQFF.

V gene TRBV2 combines with J gene TRBJ1-1, with no clear D. The CDR3 has 12 amino acids. In germline, CDR1 is SNHLY, CDR2 FYNNEI. The ends were cut back, 5 bases at V and 5 bases at J, with 9 bases in the middle. In DNA form, the CDR3 reads TGTGCCAGCAGTTTGAGGGAGACTGAAGCTTTCTTT. Protein: CASSLRETEAFF.

The chain recombines TRBV2 with TRBJ1-5, with D possibly TRBD1 on 5 matching bases. V gave up 4 bases and J gave up 1 base, with 11 bases separating them. The germline CDR1 and CDR2 sequences are SNHLY and FYNNEI. The CDR3 covers 15 residues. The CDR3 protein is CASSVEGASNQPQHF. The CDR3 DNA sequence: TGTGCCAGCAGTGTTGAAGGGGCGAGCAATCAGCCCCAGCATTTT.

The chain links TRBV6-5 to TRBJ1-3, with unresolved D. The V gene's germline CDR1 is MNHEY and CDR2 SVGAGI. This CDR3 has 15 amino acids. V lost 6 bases and J lost 0, with 12 bases in between. The CDR3 protein is CASSLTYSSGNTIYF. The DNA of the CDR3 is TGTGCCAGCAGCCTCACCTATAGCTCTGGAAACACCATATATTTT.

J is TRBJ1-2 and V is TRBV3-1 (or the pseudogene TRBV3-2), with 12 bases matching TRBD1. CDR3 size: 14 residues. Germline V gives CDR1 LGHDT, CDR2 YNNKEL (reference sequence). V was clipped by 7 bases and J by 8 bases; unmatched bases: 8. The CDR3 spells CASTGTGGARGYTF. The CDR3 DNA sequence: TGTGCCAGCACCGGGACAGGGGGCGCGAGAGGCTACACCTTC.

CDR3 nucleotides: TGTGCCAGCAGTTTCCGGGGGGGACTTAGCAATCAGCCCCAGCATTTT. It encodes CASSFRGGLSNQPQHF. The rearrangement joins TRBV28 to TRBJ1-5; D is perhaps TRBD1 (5 bases). This CDR3 is 16 amino acids long. V was pared by 3 bases and J by 0 bases, with 12 bases between. The germline V gene encodes CDR1 MDHEN and CDR2 SYDVKM.

The chain carries TRBV27 and TRBJ1-6; D ambiguous. The CDR3 sequence is 17 residues long. Germline V CDR1 and CDR2: MNHEY, SMNVEV (reference sequence). V lost 6 bases to trimming and J lost 4 bases, with 19 bases between them. This CDR3 is CASRPAPRLTYNSPLHF. In DNA form, the CDR3 reads TGTGCCAGCAGACCTGCCCCCCGACTGACTTATAATTCACCCCTCCACTTT.

This clone has a count of ten or more. The chain links TRBV5-1 to TRBJ1-1; D not resolved. This CDR3 spans 13 amino acids. V was trimmed by 3 bases and J by 0 bases, leaving 6 bases between them. CDR1 SGHRS and CDR2 YFSETQ come from the germline V gene. The CDR3 loop is CASSSWMNTEAFF. The CDR3 coding sequence is TGCGCCAGCAGCTCGTGGATGAACACTGAAGCTTTCTTT.

The genes are TRBV6-6 and TRBJ1-1; no clear D. V was clipped by 4 bases and J by 0 bases, with 9 bases between them. Germline CDR1 is MNHNY and CDR2 is SVGAGI (reference sequence). The CDR3 length is 14 residues. The CDR3 DNA reads as TGTGCCAGCAGTTGGGTAGGAGTGAACACTGAAGCTTTCTTT. The encoded protein is CASSWVGVNTEAFF.

A single count supports this clone. The V gene is TRBV7-9, the J gene TRBJ2-7; possibly TRBD1 for D (6 bases). Trimming removed 6 bases from V and 4 bases from J, with 7 bases in between. The CDR3 covers 11 residues. Per germline, CDR1 SEHNR and CDR2 FQNEAQ (reference sequence). DNA of the CDR3: TGTGCCAGCAGAGGGGGTTACGAGCAGTACTTC. As protein: CASRGGYEQYF.

This clone was counted a single time. The chain uses TRBV7-3 and TRBJ1-4, with 10 nucleotides matching TRBD1. J gave up 8 bases and V 8 bases, and 8 bases lay outside the gene matches. Germline V gene data show CDR1 as SGHTA and CDR2 as FQGTGA. CDR3 length: 14 amino acids. The CDR3: CASGWDRGREKLFF. In DNA, the CDR3 is TGTGCCAGCGGTTGGGACAGGGGAAGAGAAAAACTGTTTTTT.

CDR3 sequence reads: CASSFRLAGVKSYNEQFF. CDR3 coding DNA: TGTGCCAGCAGCTTTAGGCTAGCGGGAGTGAAATCCTACAATGAGCAGTTCTTC. The V gene is TRBV11-3, the J gene TRBJ2-1, with 10 bases that match TRBD2. Trimming removed 3 bases from V and 1 base from J; junction bases left unmatched: 9. Germline-derived CDR1 and CDR2 are SGHNT and YENEEA. The length of the CDR3 is 18 residues.

The chain joins TRBV6-2 or TRBV6-3 to TRBJ1-6; maybe TRBD1 (5 bases). V was trimmed by 0 bases and J by 5 bases, leaving 8 bases between them. This CDR3 has 15 amino acids. Germline CDR1 MNHEY, CDR2 SVGEGT. Here the CDR3 DNA reads TGTGCCAGCAGTTACTCGGGGACCGATAATTCACCCCTCCACTTT. Translating gives CASSYSGTDNSPLHF.

The chain carries TRBV7-8 and TRBJ1-5; 8 bases map to TRBD1. In germline, CDR1 is SGHVS, CDR2 FQNEAQ. This CDR3 has 17 amino acids. The ends lost 0 bases at V and 0 bases at J; junction bases unmatched: 4. CDR3 protein: CASSLATGGNSNQPQHF. The CDR3 bases are TGTGCCAGCAGCTTAGCCACAGGGGGGAATAGCAATCAGCCCCAGCATTTT.

V and J are TRBV28 and TRBJ2-1; D perhaps matches TRBD2 (7 bases). CDR1 and CDR2 from the germline V gene are MDHEN and SYDVKM. Deletions cut 8 bases from V and 1 base from J, with 18 bases between. This CDR3 region has 16 residues. The CDR3 DNA reads as TGTGCCAGCCAGGGGAGTAAGGGGGGGTCCTACAATGAGCAGTTCTTC. Translated: CASQGSKGGSYNEQFF.

The chain combines TRBV7-2 with TRBJ1-2; 8 bases are a match to TRBD1. The CDR3 length is 14 residues. V lost 4 bases to trimming and J lost 4 bases; unmatched junction nucleotides: 5. In germline, CDR1 is SGHTA, CDR2 FQGNSA. The CDR3 DNA is TGTGCCAGCAGCTCTTTGACAGGGGTCTATGGCTACACCTTC. Protein product: CASSSLTGVYGYTF.

V and J are TRBV30 and TRBJ1-5; the D gene is possibly TRBD1 (5 bases). Germline values: CDR1 GTSNPN, CDR2 SVGIG (reference sequence). The CDR3 is 16 amino acids. The ends were cut back, 0 bases at V and 2 bases at J, with 14 bases in the middle. The CDR3: CAWSVRGARGNQPQHF. The CDR3, as DNA: TGTGCCTGGAGTGTACGAGGGGCGCGCGGCAATCAGCCCCAGCATTTT.

The chain recombines TRBV5-1 with TRBJ1-1; D is perhaps TRBD1 (5 bases). CDR3 length equals 14 residues. The V end was cut by 0 bases, the J end by 3 bases, with 9 bases between. Germline V gene lookup returns CDR1 SGHRS and CDR2 YFSETQ. CDR3 loop: CASSLVSRDTEAFF. The CDR3, as DNA: TGCGCCAGCAGCTTGGTATCCAGGGACACTGAAGCTTTCTTT.